A selection of T cell receptor beta chains follows, all from one sample in a study of cytomegalovirus exposure and HLA in healthy donors. Sequenced by immunoSEQ multiplex PCR; TCRdb stores in-frame clones only, minus some. The sample holds 95,000 to 150,000 clones. The sequencing input was PBMCs. The receptor set was obtained from a man younger than 35 in good health and CMV-seronegative. Both conserved end residues are part of each CDR3. D genes are given only for firm matches.

j_call | v_call | d_call | cdr3_nt | cdr3_aa
TRBJ1-5 | TRBV14 | TRBD1 | TGTGCCAGCAGCCATCACAGGGGGCCCCAGCATTTT | CASSHHRGPQHF
TRBJ2-5 | TRBV9 | - | TGTGCCAGCAGCCTTAAGGGGCAGAATGGGGAGACCCAGTACTTC | CASSLKGQNGETQYF
TRBJ2-5 | TRBV7-7 | TRBD1 | TGTGCCAGCAGCCGGCCGGGGACAGGGGAGACCCAGTACTTC | CASSRPGTGETQYF
TRBJ2-7 | TRBV19 | TRBD1 | TGTGCCAGTAGCACTACAGGGGGCGGAAGCTACGAGCAGTACTTC | CASSTTGGGSYEQYF
TRBJ2-7 | TRBV6-4 | TRBD2 | TGTGCCAGCAGCCCACTAGCGGGAGGCCCCTACGAGCAGTACTTC | CASSPLAGGPYEQYF
TRBJ1-1 | TRBV6-4 | - | TGTGCCAGCAGTGCACACAGGAAGAACACTGAAGCTTTCTTT | CASSAHRKNTEAFF
TRBJ1-1 | TRBV7-9 | TRBD1 | TGTGCCAGCAGCTACCGGACAGGGAGAACTGAAGCTTTCTTT | CASSYRTGRTEAFF
TRBJ2-7 | TRBV9 | TRBD1 | TGTGCCAGCAGCGTAACGACAGGGGCAGGGGCCTACGAGCAGTACTTC | CASSVTTGAGAYEQYF
TRBJ2-5 | TRBV10-3 | TRBD1 | TGTGCCATTCGGGACAGGGAAGTAGTTGGAGAGACCCAGTACTTC | CAIRDREVVGETQYF
TRBJ2-7 | TRBV18 | TRBD1 | TGTGCCAGCTCACCGATGACAGGGTCAGCCTACGAGCAGTACTTC | CASSPMTGSAYEQYF
TRBJ1-1 | TRBV30 | - | TGTGCCTGGAGCATTGGGGGCGGCACTGAAGCTTTCTTT | CAWSIGGGTEAFF
TRBJ2-1 | TRBV4-2 | - | TGTGCCAGCGGTCCCTATGGGGGCGAAGGGTATGAGCAGTTCTTC | CASGPYGGEGYEQFF
TRBJ2-7 | TRBV6-1 | TRBD1 | TGTGCCAGCAGTGAAGGGCCAGGGGGCGTGTACGAGCAGTACTTC | CASSEGPGGVYEQYF
TRBJ1-2 | TRBV11-2 | TRBD1 | TGTGCCAGCCCGACAGGGGGCTATGGCTACACCTTC | CASPTGGYGYTF
TRBJ1-1 | TRBV5-1 | - | TGCGCCAGCAGCTTGTGGACAAAACAAACTGAAGCTTTCTTT | CASSLWTKQTEAFF
TRBJ1-2 | TRBV30 | - | TGTGCCTGGAGTCCCCCAGGGCTACCTAACTATGGCTACACCTTC | CAWSPPGLPNYGYTF
TRBJ1-5 | TRBV6-5 | - | TGTGCCAGCAGTTCGGTTGGGGGGGCCAATCAGCCCCAGCATTTT | CASSSVGGANQPQHF
TRBJ2-7 | TRBV11-2 | TRBD2 | TGTGCCAGCAGCTTTAGCGGGAACTACGAGCAGTACTTC | CASSFSGNYEQYF
TRBJ2-7 | TRBV7-4 | TRBD1 | TGTGCCAGCAGCTCCCTTAGGACAGGGGGGGCTAGCGGGTCCTACGAGCAGTACTTC | CASSSLRTGGASGSYEQYF
TRBJ2-4 | TRBV5-1 | - | TGCGCCAGCAGCTTGGTAGGTTTCCCAGCGGGTATGGCCAAAAACATTCAGTACTTC | CASSLVGFPAGMAKNIQYF
TRBJ2-7 | TRBV6-6 | TRBD1 | TGTGCCAGCAGTTACCAGGGGGCCCTTGCCTACGAGCAGTACTTC | CASSYQGALAYEQYF
TRBJ2-7 | TRBV28 | - | TGTGCCAGCAGTTTACTAGCAGGATCCTACGAGCAGTACTTC | CASSLLAGSYEQYF
TRBJ2-2 | TRBV30 | TRBD2 | TGTGCCTTAAACATCGGGACTAGCAGCGGGGAGCTGTTTTTT | CALNIGTSSGELFF
TRBJ2-3 | TRBV25-1 | TRBD1 | TGTGCCAGCACGGCCGGGACAGGGTTTTTTGGTACGCAGTATTTT | CASTAGTGFFGTQYF
TRBJ2-2 | TRBV6-1 | - | TGTGCCAGCAGTGAACGGGACACCGGGGAGCTGTTTTTT | CASSERDTGELFF
TRBJ1-1 | TRBV2 | - | TGTGCCAGCAGATCCGGGGAAAACACTGAAGCTTTCTTT | CASRSGENTEAFF
TRBJ2-7 | TRBV4-1 | TRBD1 | TGCGCCAGCAGCCAGGGCTCAGACAGGGTTACCTACGAGCAGTACTTC | CASSQGSDRVTYEQYF
TRBJ2-7 | TRBV7-9 | TRBD1 | TGTGCCAGCAGCTTACCGGGACAGGGGTCCTACGAGCAGTACTTC | CASSLPGQGSYEQYF
TRBJ1-1 | TRBV29-1 | TRBD1 | TGCAGCGCGGGACAGGGAATCACTGAAGCTTTCTTT | CSAGQGITEAFF
TRBJ2-5 | TRBV6-5 | - | TGTGCCAGCAGTAACTGGAGGGAGCAGTACTTC | CASSNWREQYF
TRBJ2-1 | TRBV4-2 | - | TGTGCCAGCAGCCTAGGGGCATGGGACTCTTCTGAGCAGTTCTTC | CASSLGAWDSSEQFF
TRBJ2-7 | TRBV7-9 | - | TGTGCCAGCAGCCAAAGCGAAGCCTCCTACGAGCAGTACTTC | CASSQSEASYEQYF
TRBJ1-2 | TRBV9 | TRBD1 | TGTGCCAGCAGCGTAGAGGTGGACAGGCACTATGGCTACACCTTC | CASSVEVDRHYGYTF
TRBJ1-1 | TRBV6-6 | TRBD1 | TGTGCCAGCAGACAACCCCAGGACAGGAGCACTGAAGCTTTCTTT | CASRQPQDRSTEAFF
TRBJ1-6 | TRBV9 | TRBD1 | TGTGCCAGCAGCGTAGCAGACAGGGGCGGACGTTCACCCCTCCACTTT | CASSVADRGGRSPLHF
TRBJ2-1 | TRBV29-1 | - | TGCAGCGTAACAGGGATGGGCTCCTACAATGAGCAGTTCTTC | CSVTGMGSYNEQFF
TRBJ2-1 | TRBV5-6 | TRBD2 | TGTGCCAGCAGGTACCGACTAGCAGCAGGAGACAATGAGCAGTTCTTC | CASRYRLAAGDNEQFF
TRBJ1-1 | TRBV7-9 | - | TGTGCCAGCAGCCACCACAAGAACACTGAAGCTTTCTTT | CASSHHKNTEAFF
TRBJ1-3 | TRBV9 | - | TGTGCCAGCAGCGTTGACGGCGGCCACTCTGGAAACACCATATATTTT | CASSVDGGHSGNTIYF
TRBJ1-3 | TRBV2 | - | TGTGCCAGCAATGGCGGCAGGGGTCACTCTGGAAACACCATATATTTT | CASNGGRGHSGNTIYF
TRBJ1-5 | TRBV27 | - | TGTGCCAGCAGTTTGGTAGGCAATCAGCCCCAGCATTTT | CASSLVGNQPQHF
TRBJ1-1 | TRBV6-5 | TRBD1 | TGTGCCAGCATCTCGACAGGGGGAGACACTGAAGCTTTCTTT | CASISTGGDTEAFF
TRBJ2-7 | TRBV5-1 | TRBD1 | TGCGCCAGCAGCTTGTCCCCAGGGGGAGAGCAGTACTTC | CASSLSPGGEQYF
TRBJ2-5 | TRBV7-2 | - | TGTGCCAGCAGCTTAGCGTTACAAGAGACCCAGTACTTC | CASSLALQETQYF
TRBJ1-6 | TRBV6-1 | - | TGTGCCAGCAGTGTACCGGGGAGAGCACCTCCACCCCTCCACTTT | CASSVPGRAPPPLHF
TRBJ1-4 | TRBV28 | TRBD1 | TGTGCCAGCAGTCCGCTAGGTACCGGGACAGTTAATGAAAAACTGTTTTTT | CASSPLGTGTVNEKLFF
TRBJ2-2 | TRBV5-6 | - | TGTGCCAGCAGCTTGGTTGACAGAGCTTACACCGGGGAGCTGTTTTTT | CASSLVDRAYTGELFF
TRBJ2-5 | TRBV7-2 | - | TGTGCCAGCAGCTCCGTGAGGGAGACCCAGTACTTC | CASSSVRETQYF
TRBJ2-2 | TRBV11-3 | TRBD1 | TGTGCCAGCAGCTTAGGGCAGGGGGCATGGACCGGGGAGCTGTTTTTT | CASSLGQGAWTGELFF
TRBJ2-5 | TRBV20-1 | - | TGCAGTGCTATGCCGGGAGAGACCCAGTACTTC | CSAMPGETQYF